Listed below are T cell receptor beta chains from one sample, sequenced in a study of tumor-infiltrating lymphocytes in primary liver carcinoma. TCRdb passed the multiplex PCR reads through MiXCR, listing each CDR3 protein once. Of about 25,000 distinct CDR3 sequences in the sample, 70% to 80% were seen once. What was sequenced was liver tumor tissue from sampling region 5. These receptors all stem from a woman aged 25 to 45 with primary liver carcinoma and hepatitis B virus infection. CDR3s include the opening cysteine and the closing phenylalanine or tryptophan. D genes are given only for firm matches. The size field is filled for only some rows; it gives once, few, many or a size class.

V	size	D	J	CDR3	DNA
TRBV4-3	.	.	TRBJ2-3	CASSQSVWQGDPDDTRYF	TGCGCCAGTAGCCAGTCGGTCTGGCAGGGTGATCCCGATGATACGCGGTATTTT
TRBV7-9	.	TRBD2	TRBJ2-1	CASSYPSGSSYNEHFF	TGTGCCAGCAGCTATCCTAGCGGGAGTTCCTACAATGAGCATTTCTTC
TRBV4-1	.	TRBD1	TRBJ2-1	CASNLGDRTCNEQFF	TGCGCCAGCAACCTAGGGGACAGAACCTGCAATGAGCAGTTCTTC
TRBV5-4	.	.	TRBJ2-3	CASSADGHPPPTDTQYF	TGTGCTAGCAGCGCAGACGGACACCCTCCACCCACAGATACACAGTATTTT
TRBV11-2	.	TRBD1	TRBJ1-2	CASSPRQGSGYIF	TGTGCCAGCAGTCCCCGACAGGGAAGCGGCTACATTTTC
TRBV11-2	.	.	TRBJ2-7	CASSPWNTGEQYF	TGTGCCAGCAGCCCATGGAATACAGGCGAGCAGTACTTC
TRBV11-2	once	.	TRBJ2-2	CASSLAGFANIGELFF	TGTGCCAGCAGCTTAGCTGGGTTCGCGAACATTGGCGAGCTGTTTTTT
TRBV4-3	.	.	TRBJ1-2	CASRQGEGRGRTTTNYGYTF	TGCGCCAGCAGACAAGGCGAAGGAAGGGGCAGGACCACTACTAACTATGGCTACACATTC
TRBV29-1	.	TRBD1	TRBJ2-5	CIVTGTAQETRYF	TGTATCGTGACCGGGACAGCCCAAGAGACCCGGTACTTC
TRBV4-3	.	.	TRBJ2-7	CASSQVVTCGHISYEQYF	TGCGCCAGCAGCCAAGTTGTGACGTGCGGTCACATTAGTTACGAGCAGTACTTC
TRBV28	.	TRBD1	TRBJ1-2	CASIQGQGANYGYIF	TGTGCCAGCATCCAAGGGCAGGGGGCTAACTACGGCTACATCTTC
TRBV5-5	.	.	TRBJ2-2	CASSLGFTGELFF	TGTGCCAGCAGCTTGGGTTTTACCGGGGAGCTGTTTTTT
TRBV7-2	many	.	TRBJ2-7	CASSRTNYEQYF	TGTGCCAGCAGCCGTACCAACTACGAGCAGTACTTC
TRBV10-3	few	.	TRBJ2-5	CAFSEPAARQETQYF	TGTGCCTTCAGTGAGCCGGCTGCCAGACAAGAGACCCAGTACTTC
TRBV6-1	.	.	TRBJ1-1	CANSDYSPYTEAFF	TGTGCCAACAGTGACTACTCCCCTTACACTGAAGCCTTCTTT
TRBV30	.	.	TRBJ1-6	CGWSVTAGSNSLLHF	TGTGGCTGGAGTGTAACGGCCGGCAGTAATTCACTCCTCCACTTT
TRBV20-1	many	TRBD1	TRBJ2-7	CSADRDRDSYEQYF	TGCAGTGCTGACCGGGACAGGGACTCCTACGAGCAGTACTTC
TRBV11-2	.	.	TRBJ2-1	CASSLEQEARRERGHYNEQCF	TGTGCCAGCAGTTTAGAACAGGAGGCGAGGCGGGAGAGGGGGCACTACAATGAGCAGTGCTTC
TRBV24-1	.	.	TRBJ2-3	CATSDGIGTTSGDAQYF	TGTGCCACCAGTGATGGTATAGGGACAACCTCCGGAGATGCGCAGTATTTT
TRBV2	many	.	TRBJ2-7	CASILGSYEQYF	TGTGCCAGCATTCTAGGATCCTACGAGCAGTACTTC
TRBV4-2	.	.	TRBJ2-7	CASQLSHYEQYF	TGTGCCAGCCAACTTAGTCACTACGAGCAGTACTTC
TRBV11-2	.	TRBD2	TRBJ2-1	CASKVTSGRSGNEQFF	TGCGCCAGCAAGGTTACTAGCGGGAGGTCCGGCAATGAGCAGTTCTTC
TRBV10-2	.	TRBD2	TRBJ2-1	CVSSGSRSIAGGHGSYFEQFF	TGCGTCAGCAGCGGGTCCCGGTCGATAGCGGGAGGGCATGGTTCCTACTTTGAGCAGTTCTTC
TRBV7-8	.	TRBD2	TRBJ2-2	CVSSSFRLAGEDTGELFF	TGTGTCAGCAGCTCATTTAGATTAGCGGGAGAGGACACCGGGGAGCTGTTTTTT
TRBV12-3/TRBV12-4	once	.	TRBJ2-2	CVSTPRGESDTGELFF	TGTGTCAGCACTCCCCGAGGTGAGTCCGACACCGGGGAGCTGTTTTTT
TRBV12-3/TRBV12-4	few	.	TRBJ1-4	CASRPRAHEKLFF	TGTGCCAGCAGGCCCCGGGCCCATGAAAAACTGTTTTTT
TRBV4-3	.	.	TRBJ2-1	CASSQVLYYSNEQLF	TGCGCCAGCAGCCAAGTCTTATACTACTCCAATGAACAGCTCTTC
TRBV7-8	.	.	TRBJ2-7	CAISALLLSPDLYF	TGTGCCATCAGCGCCCTCCTGTTGTCCCCCGACCTGTACTTC
TRBV24-1	.	.	TRBJ2-5	CATSDFGSRAQETQYF	TGTGCCACCAGTGATTTTGGGTCGAGAGCACAAGAGACCCAATACTTC
TRBV10-3	.	.	TRBJ2-3	CVISELYGDTQYF	TGTGTCATCAGTGAGCTGTACGGGGATACGCAATATTTT
TRBV6-5	.	.	TRBJ2-5	CTSRPLGAQETQYF	TGTACCAGCAGACCTCTTGGGGCCCAAGAGACCCAGTACTTC
TRBV2	.	TRBD2	TRBJ2-2	CSSRRGLAGNTGKLFF	TGTTCCAGCAGGAGGGGACTAGCGGGAAATACCGGGAAGCTGTTTTTT
TRBV11-3	.	.	TRBJ2-1	CASSRMAGRGYEQFF	TGTGCCAGCAGCCGAATGGCGGGGAGGGGGTATGAGCAGTTCTTC
TRBV21-1	.	.	TRBJ2-1	CSSSKFLAGDNEQFF	TGTTCCAGCAGCAAGTTTTTAGCGGGAGATAATGAGCAGTTCTTC
TRBV6-5	.	TRBD1	TRBJ1-1	CASNQQGSTETCF	TGTGCCAGCAACCAACAGGGGTCAACTGAAACTTGCTTT
TRBV7-9	.	.	TRBJ2-7	CASCLVVASPSYEQYF	TGTGCCAGCTGCTTGGTGGTTGCCTCACCCTCCTACGAGCAGTACTTC
TRBV4-3	.	.	TRBJ2-2	CASTVLAGGPRSNTGELFF	TGCGCCAGCACCGTACTAGCTGGAGGGCCCCGTTCGAACACCGGGGAACTGTTTTTT
TRBV7-2	many	.	TRBJ2-1	CASSLVQGSQNEQFF	TGTGCCAGCAGCTTAGTGCAGGGGTCACAAAATGAGCAGTTCTTC
TRBV5-1	.	TRBD1	TRBJ2-2	CASSLDHRDRVAGELFF	TGCGCCAGCAGCTTGGACCACCGGGACAGAGTGGCCGGGGAGTTGTTTTTT
TRBV28	.	TRBD1	TRBJ2-2	CASSLWDRWLTGELFF	TGTGCCAGCAGTCTGTGGGACAGGTGGCTGACCGGGGAGCTGTTTTTT
TRBV6-5	.	TRBD1	TRBJ2-2	CASSLRTGFIRELFF	TGTGCCAGTAGTCTGCGGACAGGGTTCATCAGGGAGCTGTTTTTT
TRBV4-3	.	.	TRBJ1-2	CASSQGEGRGKTVTNCGYTF	TGCGCCAGCAGCCAAGGCGAAGGAAGGGGCAAGACCGTTACTAACTGTGGCTACACCTTC
TRBV11-2	many	.	TRBJ2-3	CASSTGHSETDTQYF	TGTGCCAGCAGCACGGGACATAGCGAGACAGATACGCAGTATTTT
TRBV28	many	.	TRBJ2-3	CASSTTRWGTNTDTQYF	TGTGCCAGCAGTACTACAAGGTGGGGGACCAACACAGATACGCAGTATTTT
TRBV7-8	.	.	TRBJ1-5	CASSLTDQVGQPQHF	TGTGCCAGCAGCCTTACGGACCAGGTCGGTCAACCCCAGCATTTT
TRBV5-1	.	.	TRBJ1-1	CASSFDRTEAFF	TGCGCCAGCAGCTTTGATCGTACTGAGGCTTTCTTT
TRBV28	.	.	TRBJ2-3	CAGSFNSADTYYF	TGTGCCGGCAGTTTTAACAGCGCTGATACGTACTATTTT
TRBV6-2/TRBV6-3	.	TRBD2	TRBJ2-7	CASSFSSGAAYEQYF	TGTGCCAGCAGTTTCTCGAGCGGGGCCGCCTACGAGCAGTACTTC
TRBV12-3/TRBV12-4	.	.	TRBJ1-5	CASNGGEGQPHHF	TGTGCCAGCAATGGGGGGGAAGGGCAGCCCCATCATTTT
TRBV2	.	.	TRBJ1-3	CACSSGETYSGNTIYF	TGTGCCTGCAGTTCAGGGGAAACGTACTCTGGAAACACCATATATTTT
TRBV5-8	.	.	TRBJ2-7	CASSYEVRELPYVQYF	TGTGCCAGCAGCTATGAGGTGCGGGAACTCCCTTACGTGCAGTACTTC
TRBV29-1	.	TRBD2	TRBJ2-1	CSWTRGYEQFF	TGCAGCTGGACTAGGGGATATGAGCAGTTCTTC
TRBV6-6	few	TRBD2	TRBJ2-5	CGSSYFRPGASGKWETQYF	TGTGGCAGCAGTTACTTTCGTCCCGGGGCTAGCGGGAAGTGGGAGACCCAGTACTTC
TRBV29-1	.	.	TRBJ2-5	CSVTTRGLWIATQYF	TGTAGCGTCACCACCCGGGGGCTTTGGATTGCGACCCAGTACTTC
TRBV6-5	.	.	TRBJ1-1	CANSLSIGTDAFF	TGTGCCAACAGTTTAAGTATAGGCACTGACGCTTTCTTT